The text below deals with one T cell receptor (beta chain). The V gene's germline CDR1 is LNHNV and CDR2 YYDKDF (reference sequence). Between the trimmed V and J ends, which lost 3 bases and 7 bases, there was a span of 15 bases. The CDR3 sequence is 14 residues long. A Seattle source enrolled patients during active infection and followed them longitudinally. Original data processing: Researchers report that nucleated cell counts were estimated from reference gene primer amplification. The data were produced by immunoSEQ multiplex PCR, yet TCRdb's version contains in-frame clones alone and is incomplete. V, J and clone size are those of that table, while D and trimming were read from the DNA. The data contain 25,000 to 35,000 clones, over 75% of them singletons. The sample comes from a study of blood T cell repertoires in COVID-19. Study background: From T cells, B-cell-depleted T cells, or PBMCs came the material, which was cDNA or gDNA.

This receptor was obtained from a man between 60 and 75 years old with COVID-19, enrolled during active disease. The gene calls are TRBV15 and TRBJ1-2, with D tentatively TRBD1 (5 bases). The specimen was peripheral blood. CDR3 DNA: TGTGCCACCAGCAGCCGGGACTACGTCGGTGGCTACACCTTC. This encodes CATSSRDYVGGYTF. The complete variable domain, with remaining parts taken from reference TRBV15 and TRBJ1-2, reads DAMVIQNPRYQVTQFGKPVTLSCSQTLNHNVMYWYQQKSSQAPKLLFHYYDKDFNNEADTPDNFQSRRPNTSFCFLDIRSPGLGDTAMYLCATSSRDYVGGYTFGSGTRLTVV.